This T cell receptor (beta chain) came from a study of T-cell reconstitution after alpha-beta-depleted transplantation in children. General study findings and limits: About two months after transplant, alpha-beta T cells reportedly came from several hundred expanded graft clones.

Preparation of the TCRbeta library involved a method that used unique molecular identifiers. MiXCR was run by TCRdb on the PCR reads, yielding one entry per CDR3 protein. The sample consists of hundreds of thousands of distinct CDR3 sequences, about an eighth of them appearing once. CDR3 size: 15 residues. The germline CDR1 and CDR2 sequences are SNHLY and FYNNEI. The V segment lost 1 base and the J segment 4 bases; nucleotides outside the gene matches: 6. This clonotype was picked up a small number of times. What it binds is not known. The receptor was isolated from a girl aged 2-10 years with congenital amegakaryocytic thrombocytopenia, due to receive a stem cell transplant. J is TRBJ1-2 and V is TRBV2; 7 bases agree with TRBD1. The starting material was PBMCs, obtained before TCRalphabeta/CD19-depleted stem cell transplant. This CDR3 reads CASSEGGQLVYGYTF. The CDR3 DNA is TGTGCCAGCAGTGAAGGGGGACAGCTTGTCTATGGCTACACCTTC.